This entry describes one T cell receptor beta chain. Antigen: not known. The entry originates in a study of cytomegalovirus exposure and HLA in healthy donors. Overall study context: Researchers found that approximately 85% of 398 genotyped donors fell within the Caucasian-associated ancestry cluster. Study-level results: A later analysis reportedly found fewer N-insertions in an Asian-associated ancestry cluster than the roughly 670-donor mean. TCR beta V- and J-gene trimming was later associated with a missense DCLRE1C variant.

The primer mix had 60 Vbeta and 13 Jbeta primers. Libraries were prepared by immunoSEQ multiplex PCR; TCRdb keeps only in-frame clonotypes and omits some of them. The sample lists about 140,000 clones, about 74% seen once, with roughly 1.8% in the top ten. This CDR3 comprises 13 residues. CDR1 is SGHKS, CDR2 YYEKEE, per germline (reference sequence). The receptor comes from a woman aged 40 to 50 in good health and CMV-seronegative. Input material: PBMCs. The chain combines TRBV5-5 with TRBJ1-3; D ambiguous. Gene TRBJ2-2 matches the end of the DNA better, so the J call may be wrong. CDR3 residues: CASSLPSTGELFF. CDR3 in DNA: TGTGCCAGCAGCTTGCCCAGCACCGGGGAGCTGTTTTTT.